The present TCR beta chain was sequenced within a study of T-cell memory formation after mild COVID-19. TCRdb recomputed calls from the 5' RACE reads with MiXCR, one row per CDR3 protein. The data show hundreds of thousands of distinct CDR3 sequences, about a sixth seen once. This clonotype was picked up a small number of times. This clonotype was obtained from an adult woman who had mild COVID-19 (a few samples of this study predate the infection). Cell type and time point are not known. The material sequenced was PBMCs or a T cell subset sorted from them (not recorded which).

This chain's CDR3 is CASSLGPGDGSYEQYF. In nucleotides, the CDR3 is TGTGCCAGCAGCTTGGGGCCGGGGGACGGATCCTACGAGCAGTACTTC. The V gene is TRBV5-4, the J gene TRBJ2-7; D may be TRBD2 (6 bases). The CDR3 consists of 16 residues. V was cut by 0 bases and J by 1 base, with 14 bases left in between. Germline V gives CDR1 SGHNT, CDR2 YYREEE (reference sequence).